The clone carrying this T cell receptor (beta chain) was picked up one time. V shed 7 bases and J shed 4 bases, with 8 bases lying between them. Germline CDR1 LNHDA, CDR2 SQIVND (reference sequence). There are 12 residues in the CDR3. The data are from a study of T cell changes during pregnancy in multiple sclerosis. Here immunoSEQ multiplex PCR was the method, and the copy in TCRdb shows in-frame clones only, minus some. The sample has roughly 60,000 clones; about nine tenths are singletons. The specimen comprised peripheral blood, sampled in the second trimester of pregnancy. This receptor was obtained from a female donor in good health, enrolled as a control in a pregnancy study. The rearrangement joins TRBV19 to TRBJ1-3, with D unresolved. The CDR3 DNA is TGTGCCAGTACCTACTCGGGAAACACCATATATTTT. This gives the protein CASTYSGNTIYF.